The entry that follows covers one TCR beta chain sequence. This clone was seen a single time. No cognate antigen has been identified for it. No much larger clone exists at a distance of one base, and base qualities are not known. This sample is drawn from a study of blood T cell repertoires in COVID-19 (dated by TCRdb to the early 2020s). Describing the broader study: Collaborator samples came from the United States, Italy and Spain and covered acute and convalescent phases of COVID-19. The prospective study material was composed of cDNA or gDNA derived from T cells, B-cell-depleted T cells, or PBMCs. Subjects who had been exposed to COVID-19, were actively infected with it, or had recovered from it provided the deeply sampled blood TCRbeta repertoires that made up the dataset. A freely available public database, intended as a resource for researchers studying the immune response to SARS-CoV-2, is where the repertoires were released. The samples were drawn from the first 160 participants of the ongoing ImmuneRACE study and from 1,254 subjects provided by 6 global collaborators. Sample metadata almost always included a de-identified subject ID, COVID-19 status, age in years and sex. Where available, HLA class I and class II types were taken from metadata supplied by the sample provider and were not determined by assay-based typing. Study-wide conclusions, independent of this receptor: How much clinical and demographic metadata was included differed by source and by participant, and the metadata was provided uncurated.

TCRbeta CDR3 regions were amplified from genomic DNA using the immunoSEQ Assay, a bias-controlled multiplex PCR. The original pipeline was this. Nucleated cell counts per sample were estimated from amplification of reference gene primers within the assay. To quantify the absolute abundance of each unique TCRbeta CDR3 rearrangement, sequence reads were collapsed and filtered. Productive Simpson clonality was computed per sample as the square root of Simpson's diversity index over productive rearrangements. Entries here come from immuneACCESS through TCRdb and include only in-frame sequences with V and J called. Some clones fail to appear in such tables; in the studies checked, an unresolved V gene covers under half of the shortfall, and the cause of the remainder is unknown. That table supplies the V and J calls and clone size; D and trimming were determined from the DNA. In all, the sample holds 120,000 to 150,000 clones, and 65% to 90% of those were seen once. The ten largest clones capture 7.2% of the sample.

The collaborating institutions used their own protocols to collect whole blood in K2EDTA tubes. For TCRbeta analysis, collaborators shipped samples in one of three forms: frozen whole blood, isolated PBMCs, or DNA extracted from either of those sample types. The cysteine opens and the phenylalanine closes a CDR3 of 13 amino acids. Only the CDR3 DNA is retained, 39 bases long and in frame from the first base. V is shortened by 5 bases, J by 4 bases, and the region joining them spans 9 bases. Material: peripheral blood. The sequence was obtained from a woman aged 50 to 65 in a cohort sampled during active or convalescent COVID-19. The sequence joins TRBV12-3 or TRBV12-4 to TRBJ1-5, with the D gene not clear enough to name. The CDR3 protein sequence reads: CASSPRTNQPQHF. The nucleotide sequence reads as follows: TGTGCCAGCAGTCCGCGAACGAATCAGCCCCAGCATTTT.